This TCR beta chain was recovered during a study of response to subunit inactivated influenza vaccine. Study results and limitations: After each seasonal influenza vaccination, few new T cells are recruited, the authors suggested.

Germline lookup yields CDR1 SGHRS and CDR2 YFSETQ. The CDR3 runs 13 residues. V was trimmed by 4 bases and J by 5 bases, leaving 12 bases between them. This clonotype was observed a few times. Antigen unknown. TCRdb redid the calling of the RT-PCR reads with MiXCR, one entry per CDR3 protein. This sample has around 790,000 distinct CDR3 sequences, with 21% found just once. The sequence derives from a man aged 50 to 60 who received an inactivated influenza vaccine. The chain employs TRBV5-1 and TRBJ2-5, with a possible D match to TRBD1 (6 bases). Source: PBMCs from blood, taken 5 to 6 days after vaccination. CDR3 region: CASSQYTGETQYF. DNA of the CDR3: TGCGCCAGCAGCCAATATACAGGGGAGACCCAGTACTTC.